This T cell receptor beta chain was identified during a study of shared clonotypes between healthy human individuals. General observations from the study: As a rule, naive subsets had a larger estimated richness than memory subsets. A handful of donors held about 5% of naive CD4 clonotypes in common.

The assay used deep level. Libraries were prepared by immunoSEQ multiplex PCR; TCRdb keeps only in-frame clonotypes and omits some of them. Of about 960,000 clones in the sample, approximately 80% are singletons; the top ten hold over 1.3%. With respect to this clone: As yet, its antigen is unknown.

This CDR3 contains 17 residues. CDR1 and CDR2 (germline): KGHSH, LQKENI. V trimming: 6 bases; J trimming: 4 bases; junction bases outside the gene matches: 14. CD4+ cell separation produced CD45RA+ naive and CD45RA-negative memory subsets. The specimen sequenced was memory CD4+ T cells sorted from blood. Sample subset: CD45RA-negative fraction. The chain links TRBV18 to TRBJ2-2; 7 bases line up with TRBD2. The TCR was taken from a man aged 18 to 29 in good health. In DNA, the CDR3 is TGTGCCAGCTCCCCCTGGGAGCGGGAAGTCGGCACCGGGGAGCTGTTTTTT. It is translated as CASSPWEREVGTGELFF. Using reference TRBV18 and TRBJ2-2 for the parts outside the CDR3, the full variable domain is NAGVMQNPRHLVRRRGQEARLRCSPMKGHSHVYWYRQLPEEGLKFMVYLQKENIIDESGMPKERFSAEFPKEGPSILRIQQVVRGDSAAYFCASSPWEREVGTGELFFGEGSRLTVL.